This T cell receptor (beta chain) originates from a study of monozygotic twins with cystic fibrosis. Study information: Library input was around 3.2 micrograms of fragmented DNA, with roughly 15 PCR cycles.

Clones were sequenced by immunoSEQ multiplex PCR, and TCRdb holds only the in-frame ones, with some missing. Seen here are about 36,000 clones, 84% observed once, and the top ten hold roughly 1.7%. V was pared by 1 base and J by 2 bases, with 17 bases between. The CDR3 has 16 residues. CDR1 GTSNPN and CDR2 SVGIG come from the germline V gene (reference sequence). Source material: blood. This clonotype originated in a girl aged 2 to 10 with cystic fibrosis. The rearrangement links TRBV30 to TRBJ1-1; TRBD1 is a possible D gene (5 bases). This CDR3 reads CAWSERVRGANTEAFF. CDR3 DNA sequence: TGTGCCTGGAGTGAACGAGTACGTGGGGCCAACACTGAAGCTTTCTTT.